This paragraph covers one TCR beta chain sequence. Its antigen is as yet unknown. Sequencing used immunoSEQ multiplex PCR; TCRdb keeps in-frame clones, though not all of them. The profile shows roughly 140,000 clones, around 88% of them singletons. The CDR3 length is 15 residues. J gave up 4 bases and V 3 bases, and 6 bases lay outside the gene matches. Germline V gene data show CDR1 as SGHNT and CDR2 as YYREEE (reference sequence). The record originates from a study of cytomegalovirus exposure and HLA in healthy donors. Across the study: The 100 to 150 validation repertoires and the roughly 700 first-cohort repertoires shared a platform, a later analysis reported.

General study results and limits: Reports indicated that the classifier achieved high specificity and sensitivity in diagnosing cytomegalovirus status. The authors enumerated around 150 TCR beta chains as linked to cytomegalovirus.

The sequence derives from a woman aged 18-35 years in good health and CMV-seropositive. This chain links TRBV5-4 with TRBJ2-7, with 11 bases that match TRBD1. What was sequenced was PBMCs. CDR3 sequence (DNA): TGTGCCAGCAGCTCGACGGGACAGGGGGTGTACGAGCAGTACTTC. It encodes CASSSTGQGVYEQYF.